One sample yielded the 14 T cell receptor beta chains listed below, sequenced in a study of shared clonotypes between healthy human individuals. Here immunoSEQ multiplex PCR was the method, and the copy in TCRdb shows in-frame clones only, minus some. The sample carries under 2.5 million clones, around 93% recorded once. The sequenced material came from naive CD4+ T cells from PBMCs. The subset was: CD45RA+ positively selected. These receptors were collected from a man aged 18 to 30 in good health. Some clones in this sample may be carry-over from other donors' samples.

J is TRBJ2-3 and V is TRBV5-1; 7 bases line up with TRBD2. V dropped 2 bases and J dropped 0; count of bases not matched to a gene: 9. CDR3 length equals 17 residues. Germline V CDR1 and CDR2: SGHRS, YFSETQ. The CDR3 sequence is CASSLIPTGGSTDTQYF. The CDR3 DNA reads TGCGCCAGCAGCTTAATACCCACGGGGGGTAGCACAGATACGCAGTATTTT.

The chain combines TRBV5-5 with TRBJ2-5; no clear D gene. The CDR3 has 14 amino acids. Trimming took off 4 bases at V and 2 bases at J, with 12 bases between the two ends. Per germline, CDR1 SGHKS and CDR2 YYEKEE (reference sequence). The CDR3 sequence: CASSRREPQETQYF. CDR3 bases: TGTGCCAGCAGCCGAAGGGAACCTCAAGAGACCCAGTACTTC.

The chain links TRBV7-2 to TRBJ2-2; a weak D match, TRBD1 (5 bases). Germline V gives CDR1 SGHTA, CDR2 FQGNSA. With 2 bases removed from V and 4 bases from J, the gap between germline ends came to 8 bases. This CDR3 comprises 14 residues. This CDR3 reads CASSLQGSTGELFF. CDR3 DNA sequence: TGTGCCAGCAGCTTACAGGGAAGCACCGGGGAGCTGTTTTTT.

V is TRBV6-1 and J is TRBJ2-7; D is possibly TRBD1 (5 bases). Trimming took off 1 base at V and 0 bases at J, with 10 bases between the two ends. The CDR3 contains 15 residues. In germline, CDR1 is MNHNS, CDR2 SASEGT. Here the CDR3 reads CASSEGGRVSYEQYF. CDR3 coding DNA: TGTGCCAGCAGTGAAGGGGGCAGGGTCTCCTACGAGCAGTACTTC.

Concerning this clone: The same CDR3 is also encoded by other DNA sequences in this sample. This chain links TRBV18 with TRBJ1-4, with D perhaps matching TRBD1 (6 bases). There are 16 residues in the CDR3. The germline V gene encodes CDR1 KGHSH and CDR2 LQKENI. V was trimmed by 2 bases and J by 2 bases, leaving 12 bases between them. The CDR3 nucleotides read TGTGCCAGCTCACCAGGACAGATTGCGACTAATGAAAAACTGTTTTTT. Its protein product is CASSPGQIATNEKLFF.

The J gene is TRBJ2-6, the V gene TRBV7-9, with D possibly matching TRBD1 (5 bases). The germline gives CDR1 SEHNR, CDR2 FQNEAQ (reference sequence). This CDR3 contains 17 residues. V was trimmed by 1 base and J by 2 bases, leaving 12 bases between them. The chain's CDR3 is CASSLGQGRPGANVLTF. DNA of the CDR3: TGTGCCAGCAGCTTAGGTCAGGGAAGGCCTGGGGCCAACGTCCTGACTTTC.

To note about this clone: The same CDR3 also results from other DNA sequences found in this sample. The V and J genes are TRBV9 and TRBJ1-2; 9 bases match TRBD1. V was pared by 4 bases and J by 4 bases, with 5 bases of the junction left unmatched. This CDR3 contains 14 residues. CDR1 and CDR2 (germline): SGDLS, YYNGEE. The CDR3 reads CASSPGQGIYGYTF. CDR3 sequence (DNA): TGTGCCAGCAGCCCTGGACAGGGGATCTATGGCTACACCTTC.

This clone occurred once. The chain joins TRBV2 to TRBJ2-3, with D maybe TRBD2 (6 bases). Trimming took 6 bases from V and 1 from J, leaving 11 bases between them. There are 14 residues in the CDR3. Looked up from germline, CDR1 is SNHLY and CDR2 is FYNNEI. CDR3 protein: CASSRRAGTDTQYF. CDR3 sequence (DNA): TGTGCCAGCAGCAGGAGGGCGGGCACAGATACGCAGTATTTT.

This clone came up a few times. The V gene is TRBV30, the J gene TRBJ1-2; 7 bases are a match to TRBD1. The junction had 6 bases not matched to a gene; V was cut back by 0 bases and J by 8 bases. Germline V gives CDR1 GTSNPN, CDR2 SVGIG (reference sequence). The CDR3 length is 13 residues. In DNA form, the CDR3 reads TGTGCCTGGAGTGTACGTCCAGGGGGGGGCTACACCTTC. Amino acid sequence: CAWSVRPGGGYTF.

The chain has TRBV5-1 and TRBJ2-2; 12 bases agree with TRBD1. This CDR3 has 16 amino acids. CDR1 SGHRS and CDR2 YFSETQ come from the germline V gene. With 1 base clipped from V and 6 bases from J, the junction kept 4 bases outside the gene matches. The CDR3 bases are TGCGCCAGCAGCTTGTGGGGACAGGGGGCGTCCGGGGAGCTGTTTTTT. Protein sequence: CASSLWGQGASGELFF. The entire variable domain, with the rest obtained from reference TRBV5-1 and TRBJ2-2, is as follows: KAGVTQTPRYLIKTRGQQVTLSCSPISGHRSVSWYQQTPGQGLQFLFEYFSETQRNKGNFPGRFSGRQFSNSRSEMNVSTLELGDSALYLCASSLWGQGASGELFFGEGSRLTVL.

The rearrangement links TRBV28 to TRBJ2-5; TRBD1 aligns across 8 bases. Per germline, CDR1 MDHEN and CDR2 SYDVKM. V dropped 4 bases and J dropped 1; count of bases not matched to a gene: 11. CDR3 length equals 17 residues. In DNA, the CDR3 is TGTGCCAGCAGTTACTGGGCGACAGGGGACTTCCAAGAGACCCAGTACTTC. Translation gives CASSYWATGDFQETQYF.

V gene TRBV7-9 combines with J gene TRBJ2-6, with no clear D. The CDR3 has 15 residues. Germline V lookup: CDR1 SEHNR, CDR2 FQNEAQ (reference sequence). Trimming took 1 base from V and 4 from J, leaving 8 bases between them. The CDR3 here is CASSLGGAGANVLTF. The CDR3 nucleotides are TGTGCCAGCAGCTTAGGAGGTGCGGGGGCCAACGTCCTGACTTTC. Looking up the rest from reference TRBV7-9 and TRBJ2-6 gives the full variable domain: DTGVSQNPRHKITKRGQNVTFRCDPISEHNRLYWYRQTLGQGPEFLTYFQNEAQLEKSRLLSDRFSAERPKGSFSTLEIQRTEQGDSAMYLCASSLGGAGANVLTFGAGSRLTVL.

The chain is built from TRBV28 and TRBJ2-7, with D possibly being TRBD1 or TRBD2 (6 bases each). The germline V gene encodes CDR1 MDHEN and CDR2 SYDVKM. Trimming stripped 7 bases from V and 4 bases from J, with 14 bases between. The CDR3 loop spans 13 amino acids. CDR3 amino acids: CASTSLGGYEQYF. The CDR3 bases are TGTGCCAGCACCTCCTTAGGGGGGTACGAGCAGTACTTC.

CDR3 sequence reads: CASRVRVSRTDTQYF. The CDR3 DNA reads TGTGCCAGCAGAGTAAGGGTTAGCAGGACAGATACGCAGTATTTT. This chain links TRBV6-1 with TRBJ2-3, with no clear D. Germline V gives CDR1 MNHNS, CDR2 SASEGT. The CDR3 has 15 residues. V dropped 6 bases and J dropped 3 bases, with 16 bases sitting between them.